This TCR beta chain was identified during a study of blood T cell repertoires in COVID-19. Study-level information: PBMCs, B-cell-depleted T cells, or T cells were the source of the cDNA or gDNA that made up the material.

How the authors handled the data: Amplification of reference gene primers was used by the study to estimate nucleated cell counts. The method was immunoSEQ multiplex PCR; TCRdb's version includes in-frame clones alone and lacks a portion of them. The V and J calls and clone size were taken over from that table, and D and trimming were inferred from the DNA. The repertoire holds around 70,000 clones, with about four fifths as singletons. This clone appeared once. Compared with germline, one end of the junction differs, possibly owing to a read error. Specimen: peripheral blood. The sequence came from a woman in her 70s with acute or convalescent COVID-19.

The CDR3 here is CASSPRDRGGKNNQPQHF. In DNA, the CDR3 is TGTGCTAGCAGCCCCCGGGACAGGGGGGGTAAGAACAATCAGCCCCAGCATTTT. The chain links TRBV7-7 to TRBJ1-5, with TRBD1 matching 11 bases. The CDR3 has 18 amino acids. Germline CDR1 SSHAT, CDR2 FNYEAQ (reference sequence). The whole variable domain, remainder taken from reference TRBV7-7 and TRBJ1-5, is GAGVSQSPRYKVTKRGQDVTLRCDPISSHATLYWYQQALGQGPEFLTYFNYEAQPDKSGLPSDRFSAERPEGSISTLTIQRTEQRDSAMYRCASSPRDRGGKNNQPQHFGDGTRLSIL.